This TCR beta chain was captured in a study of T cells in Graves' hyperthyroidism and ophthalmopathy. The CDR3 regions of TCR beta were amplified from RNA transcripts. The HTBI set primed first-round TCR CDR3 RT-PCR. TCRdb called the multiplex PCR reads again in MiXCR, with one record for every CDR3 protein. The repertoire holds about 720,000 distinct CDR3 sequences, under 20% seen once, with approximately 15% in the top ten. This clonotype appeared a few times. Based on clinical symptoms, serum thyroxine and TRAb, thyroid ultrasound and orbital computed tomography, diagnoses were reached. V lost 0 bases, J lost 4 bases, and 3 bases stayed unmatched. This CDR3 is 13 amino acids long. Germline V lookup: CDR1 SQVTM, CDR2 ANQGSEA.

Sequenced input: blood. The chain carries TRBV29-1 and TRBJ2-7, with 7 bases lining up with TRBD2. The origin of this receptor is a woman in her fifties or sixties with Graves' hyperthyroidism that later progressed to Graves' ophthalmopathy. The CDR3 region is CSVEEDGGYEQYF. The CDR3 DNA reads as TGCAGCGTTGAAGAGGACGGGGGGTACGAGCAGTACTTC.